This passage covers 25 T cell receptor beta chains from one sample sequenced in a study of T cell repertoires in cytomegalovirus infection. MiXCR was run by TCRdb on the reads, yielding one entry per CDR3 protein. The sample has fewer than 550,000 distinct CDR3 sequences; under 40% are singletons. Material for sequencing was PBMCs. The origin of the receptors is a human donor in good health (CMV status not recorded). Some clones in this sample may be carry-over from other donors' samples.

This clonotype was counted only a few times. The chain couples TRBV11-2 to TRBJ2-3; the D gene is possibly TRBD1 (5 bases). The CDR3 sequence is 14 residues long. CDR1 and CDR2 from the germline V gene are SGHAT and FQNNGV. V lost 1 base and J lost 4, with 9 bases in between. The CDR3 nucleotides are TGTGCCAGCAGCTTAGGTGGGGCCGCAGATACGCAGTATTTT. It specifies CASSLGGAADTQYF.

A single count supports this clonotype. At one end the junction does not follow the germline gene, possibly because of a read error. The chain carries TRBV10-3 and TRBJ2-7; 7 nucleotides align to TRBD1. CDR1 is ENHRY and CDR2 is SYGVKD in the germline V gene. This CDR3 spans 14 amino acids. Written as DNA, the CDR3 is TGTGCCATCAGAGGGGGCCCCCCCACCGACGAGCCGTACTTC. Amino acids: CAIRGGPPTDEPYF.

CDR3 coding DNA: TGTGCCACCTCCACAGGGGCCCTCTCTGGGGCCAACGTCCTGACTTTC. As protein: CATSTGALSGANVLTF. This chain joins TRBV15 and TRBJ2-6, with 7 bases fitting TRBD1. The junction had 7 bases not matched to a gene; V was cut back by 8 bases and J by 0 bases. This CDR3 spans 16 amino acids. The germline V gene encodes CDR1 LNHNV and CDR2 YYDKDF (reference sequence). Full variable domain (missing parts from reference TRBV15 and TRBJ2-6): DAMVIQNPRYQVTQFGKPVTLSCSQTLNHNVMYWYQQKSSQAPKLLFHYYDKDFNNEADTPDNFQSRRPNTSFCFLDIRSPGLGDTAMYLCATSTGALSGANVLTFGAGSRLTVL.

V usage is TRBV2 and J usage is TRBJ2-5; D is unclear. The length of the CDR3 is 11 residues. Trimming removed 10 bases at V and 3 bases at J, with 9 bases between. Germline CDR1 and CDR2: SNHLY and FYNNEI. CDR3: CAINFEETQYF. The DNA of the CDR3 is TGTGCCATAAACTTTGAAGAGACCCAGTACTTC.

The CDR3 loop reads CASSVRPGTSGTDTQYF. CDR3 DNA: TGTGCCAGCAGCGTGCGGCCCGGGACTAGCGGCACAGATACGCAGTATTTT. The chain employs TRBV28 and TRBJ2-3, with 10 nucleotides matching TRBD2. This CDR3 comprises 17 residues. V was clipped by 6 bases and J by 1 base; unmatched bases: 10. Germline V CDR1 and CDR2: MDHEN, SYDVKM.

This clonotype turned up a few times. V and J are TRBV11-2 and TRBJ1-4; D call uncertain. V gave up 0 bases and J gave up 8 bases, with 16 bases separating them. The CDR3 extends over 16 amino acids. Germline loops: CDR1 SGHAT, CDR2 FQNNGV. The CDR3 DNA reads as TGTGCCAGCAGCTTAGATTTCGGAACTTCTCGGGAAAAACTGTTTTTT. This encodes CASSLDFGTSREKLFF.

This clonotype was picked up a small number of times. The chain uses TRBV28 and TRBJ1-4; D possibly corresponds to TRBD1 (6 bases). Germline loops: CDR1 MDHEN, CDR2 SYDVKM. The CDR3 has 15 amino acids. The V end lost 8 bases, the J end lost 6 bases, and 19 bases lay between the germline ends. The CDR3 region is CASLSGGQGDEKLFF. The CDR3 nucleotides are TGTGCCAGCCTCTCCGGGGGGCAGGGTGATGAAAAACTGTTTTTT.

CDR3 region: CASIPKQGSLYGYTF. CDR3 nucleotide sequence: TGTGCCAGCATCCCAAAACAGGGATCCCTCTATGGCTACACCTTC. This sequence joins TRBV7-2 and TRBJ1-2; D may be TRBD1 (6 bases). V lost 7 bases and J 4 bases, leaving 19 bases between the germline ends. Germline CDR1 is SGHTA and CDR2 is FQGNSA. The CDR3 spans 15 residues. The variable domain in full, completed from reference TRBV7-2 and TRBJ1-2, reads GAGVSQSPSNKVTEKGKDVELRCDPISGHTALYWYRQSLGQGLEFLIYFQGNSAPDKSGLPSDRFSAERTGGSVSTLTIQRTQQEDSAVYLCASIPKQGSLYGYTFGSGTRLTVV.

The V and J genes are TRBV7-6 and TRBJ1-5; no reliable D call. The CDR3 is 16 amino acids. The V gene's germline CDR1 is SGHVS and CDR2 FNYEAQ. Trimming took 1 base from V and 0 from J, leaving 10 bases between them. The CDR3 here is CASSLGTVRSNQPQHF. DNA of the CDR3: TGTGCCAGCAGCTTAGGTACAGTCCGTAGCAATCAGCCCCAGCATTTT.

The sample holds many counts of this clonotype. The chain links TRBV7-6 to TRBJ1-1; a weak D match, TRBD1 (5 bases). The CDR3 has 15 residues. Trimming took off 3 bases at V and 2 bases at J, with 13 bases between the two ends. The germline gives CDR1 SGHVS, CDR2 FNYEAQ. CDR3 sequence: CASSLFRDPNTEAFF. The CDR3 coding sequence is TGTGCCAGCAGCTTGTTCAGGGATCCAAACACTGAAGCTTTCTTT.

The sample holds a few counts of this clonotype. The V call is TRBV7-2, the J call TRBJ2-5; 8 bases line up with TRBD2. This CDR3 is built from 13 residues. Looked up from germline, CDR1 is SGHTA and CDR2 is FQGNSA. The V gene end was trimmed by 4 bases and the J gene end by 5 bases; junction bases not matched to a gene: 3. CDR3 region: CASSSQRGETQYF. The CDR3 DNA is TGTGCCAGCAGCTCCCAGCGGGGGGAGACCCAGTACTTC.

The sample holds a few counts of this clonotype. The chain couples TRBV5-8 to TRBJ2-5, with TRBD2 matching over 11 bases. The CDR3 is 16 residues long. Germline trimming cut 0 bases from V and 2 bases from J; bases unmatched to any gene: 3. Per germline, CDR1 SGHTS and CDR2 YDEGEE. The CDR3 coding sequence is TGTGCCAGCAGCTTGGGACTAGCGGGGAGTCAAGAGACCCAGTACTTC. This gives the protein CASSLGLAGSQETQYF.

This clonotype was detected many times. V gene TRBV7-2 combines with J gene TRBJ1-1; tentative D call: TRBD1 (6 bases). Trimming took off 6 bases at V and 8 bases at J, with 13 bases between the two ends. This CDR3 is built from 12 residues. Germline CDR1 is SGHTA and CDR2 is FQGNSA. CDR3 bases: TGTGCCAGCAGTCCTGACAGGCGAGAAGCTTTCTTT. It codes for CASSPDRREAFF.

This clonotype was recorded a few times. The rearrangement joins TRBV7-9 to TRBJ2-5; a weak D match, TRBD1 (5 bases). V was clipped by 6 bases and J by 5 bases, with 13 bases between them. Germline-derived CDR1 and CDR2 are SEHNR and FQNEAQ (reference sequence). The CDR3 runs to 13 residues. The CDR3 loop reads CASRSRVSETQYF. CDR3 nucleotide sequence: TGTGCCAGCAGATCCAGGGTTAGCGAGACCCAGTACTTC.

This clonotype was seen a single time. The junction shows a germline mismatch at one end, possibly a read error. This chain links TRBV11-2 with TRBJ2-5; D is unclear. The germline V gene has CDR1 SGHAT and CDR2 FQNNGV. There are 12 residues in the CDR3. CDR3 protein: CVSSATKETQYF. The CDR3 DNA reads TGTGTCAGCAGCGCGACGAAAGAGACCCAGTACTTC.

The rearrangement uses TRBV11-1 and TRBJ1-2; D remains ambiguous. V lost 5 bases, J lost 8 bases, and 18 bases lay in between. Germline CDR1 reads SGHAT; CDR2 reads FQDESV (reference sequence). The CDR3 consists of 14 residues. The chain's CDR3 is CASSPSGGARGYTF. The DNA for the CDR3 is TGTGCCAGCAGCCCCTCGGGCGGCGCGAGAGGCTACACCTTC.

This clonotype was seen a few times. This chain uses TRBV5-5 with TRBJ2-5; 8 bases are a match to TRBD2. Germline V gives CDR1 SGHKS, CDR2 YYEKEE (reference sequence). V gave up 1 base and J gave up 3 bases; unmatched junction bases: 5. The CDR3 is made up of 15 amino acids. The CDR3 here is CASSLIGTREETQYF. CDR3 coding DNA: TGTGCCAGCAGCTTGATTGGGACTAGGGAAGAGACCCAGTACTTC.

This clonotype showed up many times. The chain carries TRBV7-2 and TRBJ2-1; no definite D call. Trimming cost V 1 base and J 4 bases, with 8 bases left between them. The CDR3 has 14 amino acids. Germline assignment: CDR1 SGHTA and CDR2 FQGNSA. In DNA form, the CDR3 reads TGTGCCAGCAGCTTAGATGTGGGTTACAATGAGCAGTTCTTC. It translates to CASSLDVGYNEQFF.

The chain carries TRBV11-1 and TRBJ1-2; D is undetermined. V dropped 5 bases and J dropped 2 bases, with 15 bases sitting between them. The V gene's germline CDR1 is SGHAT and CDR2 FQDESV (reference sequence). The CDR3 consists of 15 residues. CDR3 amino acids: CASSPGNTGNYGYTF. For the CDR3, the DNA is TGTGCCAGCAGCCCGGGCAATACGGGCAACTATGGCTACACCTTC.

The chain uses TRBV27 and TRBJ2-7; TRBD2 aligns across 8 bases. The CDR3 is made up of 14 amino acids. Germline CDR1 reads MNHEY; CDR2 reads SMNVEV (reference sequence). Trimming took 3 bases from V and 4 from J; bases not matched to a gene: 5. As DNA, the CDR3 is TGTGCCAGCAGTTTCGGGGGGGTGGGTTACGAGCAGTACTTC. It translates to CASSFGGVGYEQYF.

This clonotype came up many times. The rearrangement uses TRBV28 and TRBJ1-2; 7 positions match TRBD1. Germline V lookup: CDR1 MDHEN, CDR2 SYDVKM. The ends lost 6 bases at V and 11 bases at J; junction bases unmatched: 15. The CDR3 spans 14 residues. In DNA form, the CDR3 reads TGTGCCAGCAGACCCAGACAGGGCGTGTTGAGGTACACCTTC. Amino acid sequence: CASRPRQGVLRYTF.

The chain uses TRBV19 and TRBJ2-2, with D hard to call. CDR1 and CDR2 (germline): LNHDA, SQIVND (reference sequence). V lost 4 bases to trimming and J lost 8 bases, with 11 bases between them. The CDR3 length is 13 residues. CDR3 region: CASSRGMLGELFF. The CDR3 region has the DNA TGTGCCAGTAGTAGAGGCATGTTAGGGGAGCTGTTTTTT.

The sample holds a few counts of this clonotype. The gene calls are TRBV6-1 and TRBJ2-7; TRBD1 is a possible D gene (5 bases). The CDR3 contains 13 residues. V lost 8 bases and J 3 bases, leaving 14 bases between the germline ends. Germline V lookup: CDR1 MNHNS, CDR2 SASEGT. Here the CDR3 reads CASGVTDVYEQYF. The CDR3 nucleotides are TGTGCCAGCGGCGTGACAGACGTCTACGAGCAGTACTTC.

The chain uses TRBV5-6 and TRBJ2-7, with D uncertain. Trimming took 0 bases from V and 3 from J, leaving 10 bases between them. The length of the CDR3 is 14 residues. Looked up from germline, CDR1 is SGHDT and CDR2 is YYEEEE. DNA for the CDR3: TGTGCCAGCAGCTTGGGGCTATGGAGCTACGAGCAGTACTTC. It codes for CASSLGLWSYEQYF.

This clonotype was recorded a few times. V is TRBV25-1 and J is TRBJ2-7; no firm D call. V shed 1 base and J shed 8 bases, with 12 bases lying between them. The CDR3 has 13 residues. The germline V gene has CDR1 MGHDK and CDR2 SYGVNS. The CDR3 DNA sequence: TGTGCCAGCAGTGAATCCCCCTACTGGAAGCAGTACTTC. Amino acid sequence: CASSESPYWKQYF.